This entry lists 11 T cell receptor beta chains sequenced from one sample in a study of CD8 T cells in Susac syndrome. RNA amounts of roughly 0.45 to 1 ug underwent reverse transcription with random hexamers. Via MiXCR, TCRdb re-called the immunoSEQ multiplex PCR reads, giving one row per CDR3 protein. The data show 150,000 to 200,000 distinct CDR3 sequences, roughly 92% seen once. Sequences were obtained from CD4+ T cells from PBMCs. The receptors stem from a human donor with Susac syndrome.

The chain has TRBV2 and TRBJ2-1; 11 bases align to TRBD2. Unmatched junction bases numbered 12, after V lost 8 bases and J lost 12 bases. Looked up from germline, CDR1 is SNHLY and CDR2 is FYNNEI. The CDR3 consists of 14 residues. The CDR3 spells CASGGTSGGVMQFF. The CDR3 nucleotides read TGTGCCAGCGGAGGGACTAGCGGCGGGGTTATGCAGTTCTTC.

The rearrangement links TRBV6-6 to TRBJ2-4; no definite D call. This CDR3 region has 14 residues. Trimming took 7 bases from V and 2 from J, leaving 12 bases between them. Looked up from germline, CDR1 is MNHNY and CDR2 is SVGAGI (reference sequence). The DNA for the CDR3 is TGTGCCAGCACCCTCGGGCCATCCAAAAACATTCAGTACTTC. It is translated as CASTLGPSKNIQYF.

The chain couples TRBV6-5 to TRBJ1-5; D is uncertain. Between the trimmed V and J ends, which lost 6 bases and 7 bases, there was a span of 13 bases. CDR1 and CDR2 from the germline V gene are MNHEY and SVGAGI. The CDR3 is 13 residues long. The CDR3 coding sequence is TGTGCCAGCAGCCCCTTGGTCGGCCAGCCCCAGCATTTT. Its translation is CASSPLVGQPQHF.

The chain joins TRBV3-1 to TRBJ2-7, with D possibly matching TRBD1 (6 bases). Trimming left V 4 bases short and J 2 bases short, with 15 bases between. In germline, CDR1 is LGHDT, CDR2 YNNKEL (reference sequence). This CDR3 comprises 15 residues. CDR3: CASSLARTATYEQYF. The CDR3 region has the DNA TGTGCCAGCAGCCTCGCGAGGACAGCGACCTACGAGCAGTACTTC.

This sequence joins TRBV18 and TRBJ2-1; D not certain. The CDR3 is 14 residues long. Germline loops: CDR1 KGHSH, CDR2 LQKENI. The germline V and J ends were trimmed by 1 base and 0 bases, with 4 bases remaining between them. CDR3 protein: CASSPQSSYNEQFF. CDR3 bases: TGTGCCAGCTCACCACAGAGCTCCTACAATGAGCAGTTCTTC.

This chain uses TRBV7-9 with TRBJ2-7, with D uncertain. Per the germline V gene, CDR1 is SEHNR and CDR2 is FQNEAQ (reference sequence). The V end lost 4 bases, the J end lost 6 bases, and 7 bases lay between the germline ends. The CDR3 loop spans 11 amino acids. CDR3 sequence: CASSSWGEQYF. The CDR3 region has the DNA TGTGCCAGCAGCTCGTGGGGCGAGCAGTACTTC.

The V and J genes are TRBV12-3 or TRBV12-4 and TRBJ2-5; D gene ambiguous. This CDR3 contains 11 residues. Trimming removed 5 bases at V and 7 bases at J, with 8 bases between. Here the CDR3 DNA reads TGTGCCAGCAGTCCGAGTGCGACCCAGTACTTC. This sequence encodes CASSPSATQYF.

DNA for the CDR3: TGTGCCAGCAGCTCCCGGGACAGGGAAACTACCGGGGAGCTGTTTTTT. It is translated as CASSSRDRETTGELFF. The chain joins TRBV21-1 to TRBJ2-2; TRBD1, the table's D call, lacks a check against the DNA. TRBV21-1 is classified as a pseudogene. The CDR3 has 16 amino acids.

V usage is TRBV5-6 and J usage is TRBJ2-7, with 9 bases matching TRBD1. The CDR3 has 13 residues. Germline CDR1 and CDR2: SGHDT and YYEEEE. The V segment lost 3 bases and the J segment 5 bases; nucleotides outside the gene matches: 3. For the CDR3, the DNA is TGTGCCAGCAGCTCGGGGACAGGGCACGAGCAGTACTTC. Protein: CASSSGTGHEQYF.

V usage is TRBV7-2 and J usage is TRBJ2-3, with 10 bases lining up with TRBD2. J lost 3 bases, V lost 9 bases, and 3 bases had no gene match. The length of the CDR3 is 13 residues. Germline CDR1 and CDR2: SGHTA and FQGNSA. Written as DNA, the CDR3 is TGTGCCAGAGCGGGGGGGCCAACAGATACGCAGTATTTT. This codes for CARAGGPTDTQYF.

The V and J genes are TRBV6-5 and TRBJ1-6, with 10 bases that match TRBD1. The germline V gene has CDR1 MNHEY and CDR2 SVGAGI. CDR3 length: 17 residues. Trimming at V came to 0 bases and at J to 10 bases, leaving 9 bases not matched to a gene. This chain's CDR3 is CASSYSSWDRGRSPLHF. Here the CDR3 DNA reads TGTGCCAGCAGTTACTCGAGTTGGGACAGGGGACGATCACCCCTCCACTTT.